The T cell receptor beta chain under discussion was sequenced for a study of early T cells in non-severe SARS-CoV-2 infection. TCRdb re-called the 5' RACE reads through MiXCR, storing one row per CDR3 protein. The data show 64,000 or so distinct CDR3 sequences, with about 11% seen just once and less than 3.5% held by the top ten. The sample was whole blood, taken at baseline. This clonotype originated in an adult who was a healthcare worker with PCR-confirmed SARS-CoV-2 infection or an uninfected control (not recorded which).

CDR3 residues: CASSPLGHYGYTF. In DNA form, the CDR3 reads TGTGCCAGCAGCCCCCTGGGTCACTATGGCTACACCTTC. This chain links TRBV12-3 or TRBV12-4 with TRBJ1-2, with unresolved D. Trimming stripped 6 bases from V and 3 bases from J, with 11 bases between. CDR3 size: 13 residues.